These 19 T cell receptor beta chains were sequenced from one sample in a study of blood T cell repertoires in COVID-19. Assay: immunoSEQ multiplex PCR; the TCRdb copy retains only in-frame clones and omits some. The table records about 250,000 clones, over 70% of them present only once. The sequencing sample was made of peripheral blood. The source is a man aged 35 to 55 with active or convalescent COVID-19.

CDR3: CASSYGGGSTDTQYF. CDR3 sequence (DNA): TGTGCCAGCAGTTACGGCGGAGGAAGCACAGATACGCAGTATTTT. V gene TRBV6-2 or TRBV6-3 combines with J gene TRBJ2-3, with D tentatively TRBD2 (5 bases). CDR3 length equals 15 residues. V lost 2 bases, J lost 0 bases, and 9 bases lay in between. Germline loops: CDR1 MNHEY, CDR2 SVGEGT.

The chain recombines TRBV7-9 with TRBJ1-5, with 10 positions matching TRBD1. The CDR3 totals 15 residues. Germline V gives CDR1 SEHNR, CDR2 FQNEAQ (reference sequence). V shed 3 bases, J shed 2 bases, and the junction held 1 base outside the gene matches. CDR3 sequence: CASSLGTGGNQPQHF. In nucleotides, the CDR3 is TGTGCCAGCAGCTTGGGGACAGGGGGCAATCAGCCCCAGCATTTT.

The genes are TRBV21-1 and TRBJ2-5; TRBD2 was called by the table and not checked on the DNA. TRBV21-1 is given as a pseudogene. The length of the CDR3 is 15 residues. The DNA for the CDR3 is TGTGCCAGCAGCCCCCGACTAGCGGAGGAAGAGACCCAGTACTTC. It translates to CASSPRLAEEETQYF.

The rearrangement uses TRBV6-2 or TRBV6-3 and TRBJ1-1; weak D call: TRBD1 (5 bases). V was shortened by 2 bases and J by 0 bases, with 10 bases between the two germline ends. The CDR3 consists of 15 residues. The V gene's germline CDR1 is MNHEY and CDR2 SVGEGT. The CDR3 here is CASSYHGQMNTEAFF. CDR3 DNA sequence: TGTGCCAGCAGTTACCACGGACAAATGAACACTGAAGCTTTCTTT.

The V call is TRBV11-2, the J call TRBJ1-2; a weak D match, TRBD1 (5 bases). With 0 bases removed from V and 7 bases from J, the gap between germline ends came to 15 bases. The CDR3 spans 15 residues. Per the germline V gene, CDR1 is SGHAT and CDR2 is FQNNGV. CDR3 loop: CASSLDFLQGSGYTF. CDR3 DNA sequence: TGTGCCAGCAGCTTAGATTTCCTGCAGGGTAGTGGCTACACCTTC.

V is TRBV7-9 and J is TRBJ2-5; 9 nucleotides agree with TRBD2. The J segment lost 6 bases and the V segment lost 5 bases, leaving 7 bases of the junction unmatched. Per the germline V gene, CDR1 is SEHNR and CDR2 is FQNEAQ (reference sequence). This CDR3 is built from 14 residues. The CDR3 sequence is CASSPGTSMQTQYF. In DNA form, the CDR3 reads TGTGCCAGCAGCCCCGGGACTAGCATGCAGACCCAGTACTTC.

This sequence joins TRBV18 and TRBJ2-5, with TRBD2 as a possible D gene (7 bases). V lost 3 bases and J lost 4, with 18 bases in between. CDR1 and CDR2 (germline): KGHSH, LQKENI. CDR3 length: 16 amino acids. The CDR3 sequence is CASSPRGAPDAETQYF. CDR3 sequence (DNA): TGTGCCAGCTCACCCCGGGGGGCTCCAGACGCAGAGACCCAGTACTTC. The full variable domain, in which reference TRBV18 and TRBJ2-5 provide the parts outside the CDR3, is NAGVMQNPRHLVRRRGQEARLRCSPMKGHSHVYWYRQLPEEGLKFMVYLQKENIIDESGMPKERFSAEFPKEGPSILRIQQVVRGDSAAYFCASSPRGAPDAETQYFGPGTRLLVL.

The genes are TRBV6-5 and TRBJ1-1; tentatively, D is TRBD1 (6 bases). V dropped 3 bases and J dropped 1 base, with 12 bases sitting between them. Germline V gene lookup returns CDR1 MNHEY and CDR2 SVGAGI. The length of the CDR3 is 15 residues. This CDR3 is CASSYGGGRNTEAFF. The DNA of the CDR3 is TGTGCCAGCAGTTATGGTGGGGGCAGGAACACTGAAGCTTTCTTT.

On this clone: The conserved phenylalanine or tryptophan normally closing the CDR3 is absent here, so this likely arose from a read error. The DNA is omitted, as the CDR3 cannot be located on it reliably, and the CDR3 follows TCRdb's listing. The chain employs TRBV19 and TRBJ1-1; TRBD1, as called in the table, went unchecked against the DNA. Looked up from germline, CDR1 is LNHDA and CDR2 is SQIVND (reference sequence). The CDR3 numbers 10 amino acids, ends counted. The CDR3 region is CASSISQGGL.

Only one count was recorded for this clone. CDR3 in amino acids: CASSFGQNGYTF. Here the CDR3 DNA reads TGTGCCAGCAGCTTCGGACAGAATGGCTACACCTTC. This sequence joins TRBV7-9 and TRBJ1-2; tentative D call: TRBD1 (6 bases). CDR1 and CDR2 (germline): SEHNR, FQNEAQ (reference sequence). CDR3 length: 12 amino acids. The V end lost 3 bases, the J end lost 6 bases, and 8 bases lay between the germline ends.

The chain employs TRBV19 and TRBJ2-3, with 11 bases matching TRBD1. Germline V gene lookup returns CDR1 LNHDA and CDR2 SQIVND (reference sequence). This CDR3 is built from 16 residues. Trimming cost V 8 bases and J 2 bases; bases outside gene matches: 9. The CDR3 is CASSPGTGGYTDTQYF. CDR3 DNA sequence: TGTGCCAGTTCTCCCGGGACAGGGGGATACACAGATACGCAGTATTTT.

The chain is built from TRBV5-1 and TRBJ1-4, with TRBD1 matching over 11 bases. Germline CDR1 SGHRS, CDR2 YFSETQ. V gave up 4 bases and J gave up 7 bases; unmatched junction bases: 12. This CDR3 is built from 17 residues. The CDR3 bases are TGCGCCAGCAGCCGGTGGACAGGGGGCGCAGGAAGTGAAAAACTGTTTTTT. Its protein is CASSRWTGGAGSEKLFF.

The V call is TRBV5-6, the J call TRBJ1-2; no reliable D call. Germline V CDR1 and CDR2: SGHDT, YYEEEE. The CDR3 is 13 amino acids. Trimming shortened V by 4 bases and J by 4 bases, and 11 bases separated the two germline ends. DNA for the CDR3: TGTGCCAGCAGCCCCGGGGAGTCCTATGGCTACACCTTC. Its protein is CASSPGESYGYTF.

The genes are TRBV3-1 (or the pseudogene TRBV3-2) and TRBJ1-1; no reliable D call. The CDR3 is 13 residues long. CDR1 and CDR2 (germline): LGHDT, YNNKEL (reference sequence). Trimming took 0 bases from V and 11 from J, leaving 13 bases between them. The CDR3 region has the DNA TGTGCCAGCAGCCAAGATCCTTTTAGAAGCGCTTTCTTT. This codes for CASSQDPFRSAFF.

This clone appeared a few times. This sequence joins TRBV10-1 and TRBJ2-2, with D perhaps matching TRBD1 (6 bases). Germline V gene data show CDR1 as WNHNN and CDR2 as SYGVQD (reference sequence). V lost 6 bases to trimming and J lost 6 bases, with 14 bases between them. CDR3 length: 14 residues. CDR3 sequence: CASSSGHVAGELFF. In nucleotides, the CDR3 is TGCGCCAGCAGCTCGGGACATGTAGCCGGGGAGCTGTTTTTT.

This sequence joins TRBV7-8 and TRBJ2-2; TRBD2 aligns across 10 bases. The J segment lost 3 bases and the V segment lost 5 bases, leaving 15 bases of the junction unmatched. Per the germline V gene, CDR1 is SGHVS and CDR2 is FQNEAQ. This CDR3 comprises 19 residues. The CDR3 nucleotides read TGTGCCAGCAGCCGCCTGGCTTCAGCGGGAGGGTTTGACACCGGGGAGCTGTTTTTT. This gives the protein CASSRLASAGGFDTGELFF.

This chain links TRBV4-1 with TRBJ2-1; a weak D match, TRBD2 (6 bases). Deletions cut 3 bases from V and 9 bases from J, with 18 bases between. Germline loops: CDR1 MGHRA, CDR2 YSYEKL. This CDR3 is built from 15 residues. The CDR3 region has the DNA TGCGCCAGCAGCCAGGCCCCCGGAGGGAAAAGTGAGCAGTTCTTC. Translated: CASSQAPGGKSEQFF.

The chain combines TRBV18 with TRBJ1-2; no definite D call. Germline values: CDR1 KGHSH, CDR2 LQKENI. The V end lost 3 bases, the J end lost 3 bases, and 14 bases lay between the germline ends. The CDR3 covers 15 residues. The CDR3 sequence: CASSPYQTGDYGYTF. DNA for the CDR3: TGTGCCAGCTCACCGTACCAGACCGGGGACTATGGCTACACCTTC.

The genes are TRBV7-2 and TRBJ1-1; no definite D call. The CDR3 consists of 15 residues. CDR1 and CDR2 from the germline V gene are SGHTA and FQGNSA. V gave up 5 bases and J gave up 3 bases, with 16 bases separating them. The CDR3: CASSLSAGLDTEAFF. CDR3 coding DNA: TGTGCCAGCAGCCTTAGCGCGGGGTTAGACACTGAAGCTTTCTTT.